Listed here are 14 T cell receptor beta chains from one sample, sequenced in a study of blood T cell repertoires in COVID-19. Clones were read by immunoSEQ multiplex PCR, and TCRdb kept only the in-frame ones, dropping some. The sample contains a few hundred thousand clones, over 85% of which appear only once. What was sequenced was PBMCs or T cells enriched from blood (not recorded which). Source of these receptors: a woman in her twenties or thirties who had recovered from COVID-19.

This clone has a handful of counts. This sequence joins TRBV29-1 and TRBJ1-1, with D possibly being TRBD1 (6 bases). V was pared by 3 bases and J by 10 bases, with 18 bases between. Germline CDR1 SQVTM, CDR2 ANQGSEA. This CDR3 is 13 amino acids long. The CDR3 loop is CSVDPFAGAVAFF. The CDR3 DNA reads as TGCAGCGTTGACCCGTTCGCGGGGGCAGTAGCTTTCTTT.

The chain links TRBV2 to TRBJ1-2, with TRBD1 matching over 7 bases. Germline lookup yields CDR1 SNHLY and CDR2 FYNNEI. The trim removed 6 bases at V and 4 bases at J, leaving 11 bases unmatched. This CDR3 has 15 amino acids. Here the CDR3 reads CASSPNRGWSYGYTF. The DNA for the CDR3 is TGTGCCAGCAGCCCAAACAGGGGATGGAGCTATGGCTACACCTTC.

The genes are TRBV10-2 and TRBJ1-2; D call uncertain. V shed 5 bases and J shed 0 bases, with 4 bases lying between them. This CDR3 comprises 12 residues. In germline, CDR1 is WSHSY, CDR2 SAAADI. CDR3 DNA sequence: TGCGCCAGCAGTCCATCTAACTATGGCTACACCTTC. Translated: CASSPSNYGYTF.

The CDR3 region has the DNA TGTGCCAGTAGTATTTACAGGGATTGGCGCTATGGCTACACCTTC. Translated: CASSIYRDWRYGYTF. This chain joins TRBV19 and TRBJ1-2, with D perhaps TRBD1 (6 bases). Germline-derived CDR1 and CDR2 are LNHDA and SQIVND (reference sequence). The germline V and J ends were trimmed by 3 bases and 4 bases, with 15 bases remaining between them. CDR3 length: 15 amino acids.

The chain couples TRBV5-6 to TRBJ1-5; D possibly corresponds to TRBD1 (6 bases). CDR1 and CDR2 from the germline V gene are SGHDT and YYEEEE. With 3 bases removed from V and 2 bases from J, the gap between germline ends came to 9 bases. CDR3 size: 14 residues. CDR3 sequence reads: CASSSGQRNQPQHF. CDR3 nucleotides: TGTGCCAGCAGCTCTGGACAGCGCAATCAGCCCCAGCATTTT.

The chain recombines TRBV10-2 with TRBJ1-3; 7 bases fit TRBD1. Germline-derived CDR1 and CDR2 are WSHSY and SAAADI. The CDR3 has 15 amino acids. Losses at the gene ends were 4 bases for V and 2 bases for J; bases not matched to a gene: 5. The CDR3 here is CASSGRQGAGNTIYF. The CDR3 DNA reads as TGCGCCAGCAGTGGGCGACAGGGCGCTGGAAACACCATATATTTT.

Here the CDR3 DNA reads TGCAGCGTTGTTGGAAACGCCGGGACAGATGGAGGCTACACCTTC. The encoded protein is CSVVGNAGTDGGYTF. The chain is built from TRBV29-1 and TRBJ1-2; 7 positions match TRBD1. Trimming cost V 4 bases and J 8 bases; bases outside gene matches: 16. The CDR3 totals 15 residues. The germline CDR1 and CDR2 sequences are SQVTM and ANQGSEA.

The CDR3 sequence: CSASEDEDTEAFF. In DNA form, the CDR3 reads TGCAGTGCTAGTGAAGATGAGGACACTGAAGCTTTCTTT. V usage is TRBV20-1 and J usage is TRBJ1-1; no reliable D call. This CDR3 has 13 amino acids. V gave up 3 bases and J gave up 3 bases, with 11 bases separating them. Germline values: CDR1 DFQATT, CDR2 SNEGSKA (reference sequence).

The CDR3 loop is CASRYSQETQYF. CDR3 DNA: TGTGCCAGTAGATATTCCCAAGAGACCCAGTACTTC. The chain joins TRBV19 to TRBJ2-5, with D hard to call. CDR1 and CDR2 from the germline V gene are LNHDA and SQIVND (reference sequence). This CDR3 is built from 12 residues. V was cut by 6 bases and J by 1 base, with 6 bases left in between.

The chain carries TRBV9 and TRBJ2-1; 9 bases fit TRBD2. Germline V gene data show CDR1 as SGDLS and CDR2 as YYNGEE. The CDR3 spans 16 residues. Trimming took 0 bases from V and 0 from J; bases not matched to a gene: 1. CDR3 region: CASSVVSGSSYNEQFF. CDR3 DNA sequence: TGTGCCAGCAGCGTAGTTAGCGGGAGCTCCTACAATGAGCAGTTCTTC.

The rearrangement joins TRBV6-5 to TRBJ2-5; D not certain. The CDR3 sequence is 13 residues long. Trimming stripped 5 bases from V and 7 bases from J, with 14 bases between. The germline gives CDR1 MNHEY, CDR2 SVGAGI. CDR3 in DNA: TGTGCCAGCAGTCCGTTGGGCTTAGGGACCCAGTACTTC. Encoded protein: CASSPLGLGTQYF.

The chain carries TRBV29-1 and TRBJ1-1; D remains unclear. Germline V lookup: CDR1 SQVTM, CDR2 ANQGSEA. V shed 5 bases and J shed 4 bases, with 14 bases lying between them. The CDR3 runs to 13 residues. The CDR3 region is CSVKKEGLTEAFF. The CDR3 DNA is TGCAGCGTTAAAAAGGAGGGCCTCACTGAAGCTTTCTTT.

The chain combines TRBV3-1 (or the pseudogene TRBV3-2) with TRBJ1-2; D is undetermined. The V gene lost 3 bases and the J gene lost 7 bases, with 12 bases spanning the gap. The CDR3 is 13 residues long. Germline CDR1 reads LGHDT; CDR2 reads YNNKEL (reference sequence). The DNA for the CDR3 is TGTGCCAGCAGCCACCGCGGAGCGGGTGGCTACACCTTC. Amino acid sequence: CASSHRGAGGYTF.

The genes are TRBV5-4 and TRBJ2-5; 7 nucleotides line up with TRBD2. Germline values: CDR1 SGHNT, CDR2 YYREEE (reference sequence). The ends lost 5 bases at V and 4 bases at J; junction bases unmatched: 8. The CDR3 length is 14 residues. CDR3 DNA: TGTGCCAGCAGGCGTGGGGGGGGAGGAGAGACCCAGTACTTC. It yields the protein CASRRGGGGETQYF. The whole variable domain, remainder taken from reference TRBV5-4 and TRBJ2-5, is ETGVTQSPTHLIKTRGQQVTLRCSSQSGHNTVSWYQQALGQGPQFIFQYYREEENGRGNFPPRFSGLQFPNYSSELNVNALELDDSALYLCASRRGGGGETQYFGPGTRLLVL.